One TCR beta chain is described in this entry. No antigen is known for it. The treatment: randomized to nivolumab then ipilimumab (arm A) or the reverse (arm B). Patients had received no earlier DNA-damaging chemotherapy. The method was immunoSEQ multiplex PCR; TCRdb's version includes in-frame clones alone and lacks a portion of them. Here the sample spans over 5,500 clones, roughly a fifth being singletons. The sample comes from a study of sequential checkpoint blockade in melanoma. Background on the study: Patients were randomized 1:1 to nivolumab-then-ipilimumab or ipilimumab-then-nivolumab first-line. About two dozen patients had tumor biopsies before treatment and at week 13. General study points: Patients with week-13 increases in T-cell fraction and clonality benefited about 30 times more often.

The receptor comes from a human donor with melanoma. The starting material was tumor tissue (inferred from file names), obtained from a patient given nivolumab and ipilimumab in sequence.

The CDR3 region is CASSWAARDEQFF. CDR3 nucleotide sequence: TGTGCCAGTAGTTGGGCGGCTCGGGATGAGCAGTTCTTC. This chain uses TRBV19 with TRBJ2-1; D is uncertain. Trimming stripped 5 bases from V and 8 bases from J, with 13 bases between. Germline V gene lookup returns CDR1 LNHDA and CDR2 SQIVND (reference sequence). The CDR3 extends over 13 amino acids.